This TCR beta chain was observed in a study of T-cell memory formation after mild COVID-19. Turning to the study itself: Largely, TCR clusters stayed within a single donor. Study observations and caveats: Some clones that responded were present in memory (sampled pre-infection), which suggests cross-reactive memory joined. CD8+ contracting clones occupied EMRA, while CD4+ ones occupied mainly CM and EM.

The CDR3 spans 15 residues. CDR1 is LGHNA, CDR2 YSLEER, per germline. V was clipped by 4 bases and J by 5 bases, with 14 bases between them. TCR alpha and TCR beta cDNA libraries with sample barcodes and UMIs came from 5'RACE using constant-segment primers. One entry per CDR3 protein results from TCRdb running MiXCR on the 5' RACE reads. Of 300,000 to 400,000 distinct CDR3 sequences listed, approximately 21% are singletons. Of note for this clonotype: Its antigen is currently unknown.

This TCR derives from an adult woman who had mild COVID-19 (a few samples of this study predate the infection). Cell type and time point are not known. Source material: PBMCs or a T cell subset sorted from them (not recorded which). V usage is TRBV4-3 and J usage is TRBJ2-2; tentatively, D is TRBD1 or TRBD2 (5 bases each). The CDR3 is CASSPGRDGTGELFF. The CDR3 DNA is TGCGCCAGCAGCCCAGGCCGGGACGGTACCGGGGAGCTGTTTTTT.